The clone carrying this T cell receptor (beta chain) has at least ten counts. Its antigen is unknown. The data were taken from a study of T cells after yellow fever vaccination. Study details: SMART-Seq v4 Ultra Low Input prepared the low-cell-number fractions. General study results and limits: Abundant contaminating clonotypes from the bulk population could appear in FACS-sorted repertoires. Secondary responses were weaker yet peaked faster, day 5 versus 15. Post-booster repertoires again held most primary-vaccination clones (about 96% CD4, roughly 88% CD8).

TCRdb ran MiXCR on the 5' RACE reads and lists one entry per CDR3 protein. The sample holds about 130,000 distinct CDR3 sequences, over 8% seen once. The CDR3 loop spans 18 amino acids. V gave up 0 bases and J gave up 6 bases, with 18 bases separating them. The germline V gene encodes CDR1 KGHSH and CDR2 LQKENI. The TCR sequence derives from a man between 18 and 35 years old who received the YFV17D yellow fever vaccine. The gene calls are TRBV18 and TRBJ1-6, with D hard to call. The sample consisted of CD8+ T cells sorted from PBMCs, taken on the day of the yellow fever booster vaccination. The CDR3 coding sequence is TGTGCCAGCTCACCACCACCTGTTTTGGGGTTACCTAATTCACCCCTCCACTTT. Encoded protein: CASSPPPVLGLPNSPLHF.